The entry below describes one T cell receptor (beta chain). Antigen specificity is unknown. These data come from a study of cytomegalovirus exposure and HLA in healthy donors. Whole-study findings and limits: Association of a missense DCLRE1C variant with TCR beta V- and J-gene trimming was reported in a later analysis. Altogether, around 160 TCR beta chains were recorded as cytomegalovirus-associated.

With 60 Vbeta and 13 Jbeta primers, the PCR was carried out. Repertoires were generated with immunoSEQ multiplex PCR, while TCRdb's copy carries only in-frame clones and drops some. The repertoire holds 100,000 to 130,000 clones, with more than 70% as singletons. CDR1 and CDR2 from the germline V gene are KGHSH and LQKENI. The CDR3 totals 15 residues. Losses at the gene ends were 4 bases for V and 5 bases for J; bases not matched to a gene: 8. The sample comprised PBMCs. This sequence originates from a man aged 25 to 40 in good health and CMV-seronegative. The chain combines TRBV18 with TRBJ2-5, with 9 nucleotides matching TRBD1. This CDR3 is CASSLRTGVGETQYF. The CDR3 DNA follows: TGTGCCAGCTCACTGAGGACAGGGGTTGGGGAGACCCAGTACTTC.